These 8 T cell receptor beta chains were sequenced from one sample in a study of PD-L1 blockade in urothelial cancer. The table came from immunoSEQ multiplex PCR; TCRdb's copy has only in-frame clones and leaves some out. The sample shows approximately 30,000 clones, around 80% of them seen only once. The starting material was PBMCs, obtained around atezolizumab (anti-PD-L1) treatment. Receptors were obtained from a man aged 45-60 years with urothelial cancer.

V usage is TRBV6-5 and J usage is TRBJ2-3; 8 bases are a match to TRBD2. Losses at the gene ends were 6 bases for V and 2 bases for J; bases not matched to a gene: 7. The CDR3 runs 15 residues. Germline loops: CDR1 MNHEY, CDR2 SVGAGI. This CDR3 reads CASSNGGGVTDTQYF. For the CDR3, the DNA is TGTGCCAGCAGCAACGGGGGGGGTGTCACAGATACGCAGTATTTT.

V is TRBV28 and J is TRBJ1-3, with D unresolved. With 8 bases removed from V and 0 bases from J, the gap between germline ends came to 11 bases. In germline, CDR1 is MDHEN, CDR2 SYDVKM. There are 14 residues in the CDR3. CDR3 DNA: TGTGCCAGCTTACAATTCCCCTCTGGAAACACCATATATTTT. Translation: CASLQFPSGNTIYF.

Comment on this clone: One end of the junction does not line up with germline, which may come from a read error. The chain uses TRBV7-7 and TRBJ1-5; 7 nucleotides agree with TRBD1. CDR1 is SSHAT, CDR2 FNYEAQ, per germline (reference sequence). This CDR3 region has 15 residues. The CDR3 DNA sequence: TGTGCTAGCAGCTGCCCCGACAGGGTTCATCAGCCCCAGCATTTT. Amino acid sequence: CASSCPDRVHQPQHF.

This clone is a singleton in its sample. CDR3 DNA sequence: TGTGCCAGCAGCTTACGTTCGGGGCTAGCGGAAAACATTCAGTACTTC. Translating gives CASSLRSGLAENIQYF. This chain connects TRBV11-2 to TRBJ2-4; 7 nucleotides line up with TRBD2. V shed 2 bases, J shed 5 bases, and the junction held 9 bases outside the gene matches. The CDR3 sequence is 16 residues long. CDR1 is SGHAT and CDR2 is FQNNGV in the germline V gene. The entire variable domain, with the rest obtained from reference TRBV11-2 and TRBJ2-4, is as follows: EAGVAQSPRYKIIEKRQSVAFWCNPISGHATLYWYQQILGQGPKLLIQFQNNGVVDDSQLPKDRFSAERLKGVDSTLKIQPAKLEDSAVYLCASSLRSGLAENIQYFGAGTRLSVL.

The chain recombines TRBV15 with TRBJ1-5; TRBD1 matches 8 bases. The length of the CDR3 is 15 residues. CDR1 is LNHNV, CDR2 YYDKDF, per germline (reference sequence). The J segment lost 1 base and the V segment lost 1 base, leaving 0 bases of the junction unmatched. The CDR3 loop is CATSRGDRSNQPQHF. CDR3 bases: TGTGCCACCAGCAGAGGGGACAGGAGCAATCAGCCCCAGCATTTT.

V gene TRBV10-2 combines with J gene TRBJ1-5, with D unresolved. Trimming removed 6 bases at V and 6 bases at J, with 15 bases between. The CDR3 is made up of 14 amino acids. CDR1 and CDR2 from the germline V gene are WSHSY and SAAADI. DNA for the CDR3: TGCGCCAGCAGCGAAGGAGGAGCTTCTCAGCCCCAGCATTTT. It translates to CASSEGGASQPQHF.

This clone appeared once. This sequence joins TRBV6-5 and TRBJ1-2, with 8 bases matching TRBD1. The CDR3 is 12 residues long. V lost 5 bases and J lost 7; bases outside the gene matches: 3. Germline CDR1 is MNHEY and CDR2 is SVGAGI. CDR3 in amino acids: CASSRDRGGYTF. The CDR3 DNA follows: TGTGCCAGCAGTAGAGACAGGGGTGGCTACACCTTC.

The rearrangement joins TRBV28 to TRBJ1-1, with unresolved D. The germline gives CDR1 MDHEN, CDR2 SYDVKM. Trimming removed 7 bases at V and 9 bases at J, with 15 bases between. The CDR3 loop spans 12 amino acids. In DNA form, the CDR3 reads TGTGCCAGCACAACGAAGCCTCTCAAAGCTTTCTTT. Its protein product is CASTTKPLKAFF.